These 22 T cell receptor beta chains were all obtained from the same sample, sequenced in a study of cytomegalovirus exposure and HLA in healthy donors. The PCR used 60 Vbeta and 13 Jbeta primers. Method: immunoSEQ multiplex PCR; TCRdb's copy keeps in-frame clones and lacks some. The repertoire has around 230,000 clones, around 76% of them found once; the top ten carry nearly 6%. The specimen was PBMCs. The receptors were gathered from a man aged 35 to 55 in good health and CMV-seropositive.

The CDR3 protein is CASSVSWSNYNEQFF. CDR3 bases: TGTGCCAGCAGCGTGTCCTGGAGCAATTACAATGAGCAGTTCTTC. V and J are TRBV9 and TRBJ2-1; D not certain. Germline V CDR1 and CDR2: SGDLS, YYNGEE. V was cut by 2 bases and J by 4 bases, with 13 bases left in between. The CDR3 is 15 residues long. Combining the CDR3 with reference TRBV9 and TRBJ2-1 gives the whole variable domain DSGVTQTPKHLITATGQRVTLRCSPRSGDLSVYWYQQSLDQGLQFLIQYYNGEERAKGNILERFSAQQFPDLHSELNLSSLELGDSALYFCASSVSWSNYNEQFFGPGTRLTVL.

The rearrangement links TRBV7-6 to TRBJ2-7, with TRBD2 matching over 9 bases. The CDR3 is 15 residues long. The germline V gene has CDR1 SGHVS and CDR2 FNYEAQ. The J segment lost 6 bases and the V segment lost 8 bases, leaving 14 bases of the junction unmatched. The CDR3 sequence: CASARIAGVSGEQYV. In DNA, the CDR3 is TGTGCCAGCGCCAGGATAGCGGGAGTATCGGGCGAGCAGTACGTC.

The chain links TRBV11-1 to TRBJ1-2; no clear D. Between the trimmed V and J ends, which lost 2 bases and 3 bases, there was a span of 13 bases. The CDR3 is 15 residues long. CDR1 is SGHAT and CDR2 is FQDESV in the germline V gene (reference sequence). The CDR3 sequence is CASSLNSRQHYGYTF. The DNA for the CDR3 is TGTGCCAGCAGCTTAAATTCGCGGCAGCACTATGGCTACACCTTC.

This clone was recorded a few times. One end of the junction fails to match germline, which may point to a read error. CDR3 loop: CSSSSTGQGLSHEQYF. CDR3 DNA: TGTTCCAGCAGCTCAACCGGACAGGGTTTGTCTCACGAGCAGTACTTC. This chain links TRBV7-9 with TRBJ2-7, with 8 positions matching TRBD1. Germline CDR1 is SEHNR and CDR2 is FQNEAQ (reference sequence). This CDR3 is built from 16 residues.

The chain combines TRBV6-5 with TRBJ2-7; TRBD2 matches 8 bases. The V and J ends lost 6 bases and 0 bases, in that order; junction bases with no gene match: 4. Germline V gene lookup returns CDR1 MNHEY and CDR2 SVGAGI. The CDR3 is made up of 14 amino acids. CDR3 region: CASSISGSSYEQYV. In nucleotides, the CDR3 is TGTGCCAGCAGCATAAGCGGGAGCTCCTACGAGCAGTACGTC.

The chain uses TRBV5-1 and TRBJ2-5; 10 bases line up with TRBD1. V lost 2 bases to trimming and J lost 5 bases; unmatched junction nucleotides: 3. This CDR3 has 14 amino acids. Germline V gene lookup returns CDR1 SGHRS and CDR2 YFSETQ. CDR3 residues: CASSFGDRGETQYF. The CDR3 DNA follows: TGCGCCAGCAGCTTTGGGGACAGGGGCGAGACCCAGTACTTC.

This sequence joins TRBV27 and TRBJ1-1; no definite D call. Germline CDR1 is MNHEY and CDR2 is SMNVEV (reference sequence). There are 13 residues in the CDR3. V lost 7 bases to trimming and J lost 8 bases, with 17 bases between them. The CDR3 protein is CASTNPNGGEAFF. In DNA form, the CDR3 reads TGTGCCAGCACCAACCCTAACGGCGGAGAAGCTTTCTTT.

The chain employs TRBV5-5 and TRBJ2-7, with D possibly TRBD1 on 6 matching bases. CDR3 length: 14 amino acids. Trimming removed 3 bases at V and 2 bases at J, with 12 bases between. Per germline, CDR1 SGHKS and CDR2 YYEKEE (reference sequence). CDR3 sequence: CASSWTAVPYEQYF. Here the CDR3 DNA reads TGTGCCAGCAGCTGGACAGCGGTCCCCTACGAGCAGTACTTC. The full variable domain, completed using reference TRBV5-5 and TRBJ2-7, is DAGVTQSPTHLIKTRGQQVTLRCSPISGHKSVSWYQQVLGQGPQFIFQYYEKEERGRGNFPDRFSARQFPNYSSELNVNALLLGDSALYLCASSWTAVPYEQYFGPGTRLTVT.

Written as DNA, the CDR3 is TGTGCCAGCAGCCAAGATGACGGAGAAACAACCCACGAGCAGTTCTTC. Translation: CASSQDDGETTHEQFF. This chain links TRBV14 with TRBJ2-1; no clear D. The V end was cut by 0 bases, the J end by 10 bases, with 19 bases between. Germline loops: CDR1 SGHDN, CDR2 FVKESK. The CDR3 totals 16 residues.

This chain links TRBV10-3 with TRBJ2-3, with TRBD2 matching 8 bases. V lost 6 bases to trimming and J lost 5 bases; unmatched junction nucleotides: 13. The CDR3 consists of 16 residues. Germline V lookup: CDR1 ENHRY, CDR2 SYGVKD. CDR3 protein: CAIRGVSGSFGDTQYF. The CDR3 DNA reads TGTGCCATCAGGGGCGTGAGCGGGAGTTTTGGAGATACGCAGTATTTT.

A word on this clone: Other nucleotide sequences from this sample produce the same CDR3. The chain has TRBV11-3 and TRBJ1-1; D is unresolved. Trimming removed 1 base from V and 5 bases from J, with 8 bases in between. Germline V lookup: CDR1 SGHNT, CDR2 YENEEA. The CDR3 runs to 13 residues. CDR3 DNA: TGTGCCAGCAGCTTAGGGCGAGGAACTGAAGCTTTCTTT. This codes for CASSLGRGTEAFF.

The chain recombines TRBV30 with TRBJ2-2; D ambiguous. V gave up 4 bases and J gave up 6 bases, with 6 bases separating them. CDR1 is GTSNPN, CDR2 SVGIG, per germline (reference sequence). The CDR3 runs 11 residues. This chain's CDR3 is CAWTQSGELFF. For the CDR3, the DNA is TGTGCCTGGACCCAGTCCGGGGAGCTGTTTTTT.

CDR3 protein: CASSPGTGGFSGNTIYF. As DNA, the CDR3 is TGTGCCAGTAGTCCAGGGACAGGGGGATTCTCTGGAAACACCATATATTTT. V gene TRBV19 combines with J gene TRBJ1-3; 11 bases fit TRBD1. The CDR3 is made up of 17 amino acids. Trimming at V came to 5 bases and at J to 0 bases, leaving 6 bases not matched to a gene. The germline V gene has CDR1 LNHDA and CDR2 SQIVND (reference sequence).

This sequence joins TRBV2 and TRBJ1-4; 10 nucleotides agree with TRBD1. After removal of 10 bases from V and 7 bases from J, the junction contained 6 bases not matched to a gene. CDR1 and CDR2 (germline): SNHLY, FYNNEI. This CDR3 spans 13 amino acids. For the CDR3, the DNA is TGTGCCACCCGACAGGGGGCGGGTGAAAAACTGTTTTTT. Its protein is CATRQGAGEKLFF. Full variable domain (missing parts from reference TRBV2 and TRBJ1-4): EPEVTQTPSHQVTQMGQEVILRCVPISNHLYFYWYRQILGQKVEFLVSFYNNEISEKSEIFDDQFSVERPDGSNFTLKIRSTKLEDSAMYFCATRQGAGEKLFFGSGTQLSVL.

The V gene is TRBV13, the J gene TRBJ2-7; D not certain. This CDR3 comprises 16 residues. V dropped 1 base and J dropped 0 bases, with 13 bases sitting between them. Germline V gene sequence: CDR1 PRHDT, CDR2 FYEKMQ (reference sequence). CDR3 DNA sequence: TGTGCCAGCAGCTTAGTAGCCTCTCCCGCCTCCTACGAGCAGTACTTC. It encodes CASSLVASPASYEQYF.

The chain combines TRBV5-6 with TRBJ2-1; 9 bases line up with TRBD2. V was pared by 4 bases and J by 11 bases, with 4 bases of the junction left unmatched. Germline CDR1 and CDR2: SGHDT and YYEEEE. CDR3 length: 12 residues. CDR3: CASSPPSGKQFF. DNA for the CDR3: TGTGCCAGCAGCCCACCTAGCGGGAAGCAGTTCTTC.

The chain recombines TRBV29-1 with TRBJ2-1; 9 nucleotides agree with TRBD2. Germline CDR1 and CDR2: SQVTM and ANQGSEA. Trimming at V came to 3 bases and at J to 7 bases, leaving 7 bases not matched to a gene. This CDR3 spans 14 amino acids. CDR3 protein: CSVERVAGVNEQFF. CDR3 in DNA: TGCAGCGTTGAGAGGGTAGCGGGAGTGAATGAGCAGTTCTTC.

The chain recombines TRBV11-2 with TRBJ1-5; D is perhaps TRBD1 (5 bases). Germline V gene data show CDR1 as SGHAT and CDR2 as FQNNGV. V lost 3 bases, J lost 7 bases, and 10 bases lay in between. There are 13 residues in the CDR3. CDR3 sequence: CASSFTPGQPQHF. Written as DNA, the CDR3 is TGTGCCAGCAGCTTCACCCCAGGGCAGCCCCAGCATTTT.

The rearrangement uses TRBV2 and TRBJ2-7; TRBD2 agrees at 7 bases. The length of the CDR3 is 15 residues. Germline CDR1 SNHLY, CDR2 FYNNEI. J lost 0 bases, V lost 2 bases, and 4 bases had no gene match. This CDR3 reads CASSERGSISYEQYF. DNA of the CDR3: TGTGCCAGCAGTGAACGCGGGAGCATCTCCTACGAGCAGTACTTC.

The J gene is TRBJ2-5, the V gene TRBV10-1; TRBD1 is a possible D gene (6 bases). V was cut by 4 bases and J by 5 bases, with 14 bases left in between. CDR1 and CDR2 from the germline V gene are WNHNN and SYGVQD (reference sequence). The CDR3 runs 14 residues. CDR3 sequence reads: CASSVGGSLETQYF. The DNA for the CDR3 is TGCGCCAGCAGTGTTGGGGGCTCCTTGGAGACCCAGTACTTC.

The chain is built from TRBV7-3 and TRBJ2-5; 7 bases map to TRBD2. The germline V gene encodes CDR1 SGHTA and CDR2 FQGTGA. V was clipped by 2 bases and J by 1 base; unmatched bases: 4. There are 15 residues in the CDR3. In DNA form, the CDR3 reads TGTGCCAGCAGCTTATGGGCTAGCGGCCAAGAGACCCAGTACTTC. The encoded protein is CASSLWASGQETQYF. The variable domain in full, with the rest retrieved from reference TRBV7-3 and TRBJ2-5, is GAGVSQTPSNKVTEKGKYVELRCDPISGHTALYWYRQSLGQGPEFLIYFQGTGAADDSGLPNDRFFAVRPEGSVSTLKIQRTERGDSAVYLCASSLWASGQETQYFGPGTRLLVL.

The rearrangement links TRBV10-1 to TRBJ1-1; the D gene is possibly TRBD1 (5 bases). This CDR3 has 14 amino acids. Looked up from germline, CDR1 is WNHNN and CDR2 is SYGVQD (reference sequence). With 3 bases removed from V and 1 base from J, the gap between germline ends came to 9 bases. The CDR3 DNA sequence: TGCGCCAGCAGTGACGCAGGGAAGAACACTGAAGCTTTCTTT. Residues: CASSDAGKNTEAFF.